This T cell receptor (beta chain) was captured by sequencing in a study of Tregs in tolerant kidney transplant recipients. Study at large: Recipient cells were told from donor cells by antibody staining. General study points: The small number of patients limits these findings pending further validation. Biological reproducibility was not directly addressed, but technical replication error appeared minimal. Expanding Tregs on activated donor B cells appeared to best identify donor-specific TCRbeta clones.

About this clone itself: Its cognate antigen is unknown.

Clones were sequenced by immunoSEQ multiplex PCR, and TCRdb holds only the in-frame ones, with some missing. Among more than 25,000 clones, 82% were seen once, and the ten largest hold about 2.2%. Germline CDR1 SGHVS, CDR2 FNYEAQ. The junction had 11 bases not matched to a gene; V was cut back by 5 bases and J by 10 bases. The CDR3 spans 15 residues. The chain links TRBV7-6 to TRBJ2-1; 10 nucleotides agree with TRBD2. The TCR comes from a human donor in good health. Material for sequencing was Tregs from blood cultured with allogeneic cells. Here the CDR3 reads CASSPEREGLGEQFF. The CDR3 region has the DNA TGTGCCAGCAGCCCCGAGCGGGAGGGCCTCGGGGAGCAGTTCTTC.